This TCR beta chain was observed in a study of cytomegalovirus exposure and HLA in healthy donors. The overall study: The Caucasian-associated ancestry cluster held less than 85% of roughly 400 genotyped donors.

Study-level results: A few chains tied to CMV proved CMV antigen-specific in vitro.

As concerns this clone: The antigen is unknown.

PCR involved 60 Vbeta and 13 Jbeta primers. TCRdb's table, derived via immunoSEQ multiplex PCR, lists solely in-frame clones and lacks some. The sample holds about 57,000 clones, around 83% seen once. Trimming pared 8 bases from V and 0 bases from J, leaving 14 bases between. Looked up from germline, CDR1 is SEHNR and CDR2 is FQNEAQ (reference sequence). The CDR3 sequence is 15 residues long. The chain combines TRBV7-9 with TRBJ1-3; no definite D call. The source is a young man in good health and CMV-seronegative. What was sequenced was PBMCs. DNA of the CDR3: TGTGCCAGCGGGCCGGGGTCAGACTCTGGAAACACCATATATTTT. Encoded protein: CASGPGSDSGNTIYF.